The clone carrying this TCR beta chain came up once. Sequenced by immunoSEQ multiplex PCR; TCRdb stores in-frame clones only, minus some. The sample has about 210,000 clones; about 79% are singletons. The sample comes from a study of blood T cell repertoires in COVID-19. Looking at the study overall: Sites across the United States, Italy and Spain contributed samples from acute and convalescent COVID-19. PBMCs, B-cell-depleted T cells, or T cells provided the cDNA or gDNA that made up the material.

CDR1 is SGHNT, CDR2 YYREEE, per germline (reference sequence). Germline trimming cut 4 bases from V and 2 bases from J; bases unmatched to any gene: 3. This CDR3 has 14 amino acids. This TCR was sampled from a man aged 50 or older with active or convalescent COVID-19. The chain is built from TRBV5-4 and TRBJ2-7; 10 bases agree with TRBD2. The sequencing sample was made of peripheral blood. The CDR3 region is CASSLTSGPYEQYF. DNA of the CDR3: TGTGCCAGCAGCCTGACTAGCGGGCCCTACGAGCAGTACTTC.